A single sample is the source of the 25 T cell receptor beta chains below, sequenced in a study of cytomegalovirus exposure and HLA in healthy donors. Sequencing was performed with immunoSEQ multiplex PCR; in TCRdb, only in-frame clones are kept and a portion is missing. The sample yields 150,000 to 200,000 clones, roughly nine tenths seen once. The sample comprised PBMCs. The receptors were sampled from a woman between 18 and 29 years old in good health and CMV-seropositive.

The chain has TRBV7-2 and TRBJ2-5; D might be TRBD2 (6 bases). Trimming stripped 1 base from V and 2 bases from J, with 14 bases between. This CDR3 has 16 amino acids. Per the germline V gene, CDR1 is SGHTA and CDR2 is FQGNSA. CDR3 protein: CASSLVIGGVQETQYF. The CDR3 DNA reads as TGTGCCAGCAGCTTAGTTATTGGCGGGGTTCAAGAGACCCAGTACTTC.

The chain combines TRBV19 with TRBJ2-1, with 7 bases lining up with TRBD1. The CDR3 runs 15 residues. Germline trimming cut 7 bases from V and 3 bases from J; bases unmatched to any gene: 9. The germline V gene has CDR1 LNHDA and CDR2 SQIVND (reference sequence). CDR3 region: CASTKGAGGYNEQFF. The CDR3 coding sequence is TGTGCCAGTACCAAAGGGGCAGGGGGCTACAATGAGCAGTTCTTC. The full variable domain, with the rest looked up from reference TRBV19 and TRBJ2-1, is DGGITQSPKYLFRKEGQNVTLSCEQNLNHDAMYWYRQDPGQGLRLIYYSQIVNDFQKGDIAEGYSVSREKKESFPLTVTSAQKNPTAFYLCASTKGAGGYNEQFFGPGTRLTVL.

The rearrangement links TRBV7-9 to TRBJ2-7; 12 positions match TRBD1. CDR1 and CDR2 from the germline V gene are SEHNR and FQNEAQ (reference sequence). This CDR3 spans 16 amino acids. The trim removed 3 bases at V and 6 bases at J, leaving 9 bases unmatched. DNA for the CDR3: TGTGCCAGCAGCTTCCGGGACAGGGGGCGAACGGGCGAGCAGTACTTC. This encodes CASSFRDRGRTGEQYF.

The chain employs TRBV5-1 and TRBJ2-1; 9 bases agree with TRBD2. Germline V CDR1 and CDR2: SGHRS, YFSETQ. The CDR3 is 14 residues long. The junction had 2 bases not matched to a gene; V was cut back by 2 bases and J by 5 bases. The CDR3, as DNA: TGCGCCAGCAGCTTTGGCGGGAGGGACAATGAGCAGTTCTTC. It encodes CASSFGGRDNEQFF.

This clone was seen once. This chain joins TRBV4-1 and TRBJ1-5; no clear D. Trimming took 1 base from V and 4 from J, leaving 11 bases between them. The germline V gene encodes CDR1 MGHRA and CDR2 YSYEKL. The CDR3 is made up of 15 amino acids. The CDR3 spells CASSQGPGTNQPQHF. Written as DNA, the CDR3 is TGCGCCAGCAGCCAAGGGCCAGGCACAAATCAGCCCCAGCATTTT.

The chain couples TRBV6-5 to TRBJ1-4; 8 bases are shared with TRBD1. The CDR3 length is 14 residues. With V trimmed by 5 bases and J by 7 bases, 6 bases remained unmatched. CDR1 MNHEY and CDR2 SVGAGI come from the germline V gene. CDR3 sequence: CASSPGQGREKLFF. CDR3 DNA sequence: TGTGCCAGCAGTCCTGGACAGGGACGTGAAAAACTGTTTTTT.

The genes are TRBV6-7 and TRBJ2-7; a possible D gene is TRBD2 (7 bases). Being an ORF, TRBV6-7 has a function that is uncertain. This CDR3 has 19 amino acids. With 1 base removed from V and 2 bases from J, the gap between germline ends came to 24 bases. The DNA for the CDR3 is TGTGCCAGCAGTTACTTGGACCGATTAGGGGGGGCCCCTACCTACGAGCAGTACTTC. Amino acid sequence: CASSYLDRLGGAPTYEQYF.

This chain connects TRBV10-3 to TRBJ2-3; 9 bases match TRBD2. The V gene end was trimmed by 7 bases and the J gene end by 6 bases; junction bases not matched to a gene: 11. Per the germline V gene, CDR1 is ENHRY and CDR2 is SYGVKD. The CDR3 runs to 15 residues. This chain's CDR3 is CAIKGASGGLDTQYF. DNA of the CDR3: TGTGCCATCAAAGGAGCGAGCGGGGGGCTCGATACGCAGTATTTT.

The gene calls are TRBV6-1 and TRBJ1-2; tentatively, D is TRBD1 (6 bases). In germline, CDR1 is MNHNS, CDR2 SASEGT. The germline V and J ends were trimmed by 7 bases and 8 bases, with 23 bases remaining between them. This CDR3 has 15 residues. The CDR3 nucleotides are TGTGCCAGCACCGCCCTACCCAGGGGTGAAGGGGGCTACACCTTC. It is translated as CASTALPRGEGGYTF.

The V and J genes are TRBV2 and TRBJ2-7; D might be TRBD1 (6 bases). The CDR3 spans 12 residues. Trimming removed 8 bases at V and 2 bases at J, with 10 bases between. Germline CDR1 and CDR2: SNHLY and FYNNEI. CDR3 protein: CASGQTPYEQYF. The DNA of the CDR3 is TGTGCCAGCGGACAGACCCCCTACGAGCAGTACTTC.

This clone appeared once. V and J are TRBV7-8 and TRBJ2-7; TRBD1 matches at 8 bases. The germline gives CDR1 SGHVS, CDR2 FQNEAQ. With V trimmed by 1 base and J by 5 bases, 7 bases remained unmatched. CDR3 length: 15 amino acids. Here the CDR3 reads CASSLERTGSNEQYF. CDR3 in DNA: TGTGCCAGCAGCTTAGAGAGGACAGGGTCCAACGAGCAGTACTTC. The whole variable domain, remainder taken from reference TRBV7-8 and TRBJ2-7, is GAGVSQSPRYKVAKRGQDVALRCDPISGHVSLFWYQQALGQGPEFLTYFQNEAQLDKSGLPSDRFFAERPEGSVSTLKIQRTQQEDSAVYLCASSLERTGSNEQYFGPGTRLTVT.

This clone was detected only once. The chain links TRBV5-1 to TRBJ2-7; 13 nucleotides line up with TRBD2. CDR1 is SGHRS, CDR2 YFSETQ, per germline. Losses at the gene ends were 0 bases for V and 5 bases for J; bases not matched to a gene: 2. CDR3 length: 15 amino acids. CDR3 sequence reads: CASSLATSGRDEQYF. The DNA of the CDR3 is TGCGCCAGCAGCTTGGCAACTAGCGGGAGGGACGAGCAGTACTTC. The full variable domain, with the rest looked up from reference TRBV5-1 and TRBJ2-7, is KAGVTQTPRYLIKTRGQQVTLSCSPISGHRSVSWYQQTPGQGLQFLFEYFSETQRNKGNFPGRFSGRQFSNSRSEMNVSTLELGDSALYLCASSLATSGRDEQYFGPGTRLTVT.

J is TRBJ2-2 and V is TRBV27; 10 bases agree with TRBD2. The V gene's germline CDR1 is MNHEY and CDR2 SMNVEV (reference sequence). The CDR3 sequence is 19 residues long. Trimming cost V 5 bases and J 0 bases; bases outside gene matches: 12. The CDR3 DNA reads as TGTGCCAGCAGTCCTCGCGGGGGACTAGCGCGAACGAACACCGGGGAGCTGTTTTTT. It codes for CASSPRGGLARTNTGELFF.

The J gene is TRBJ2-3, the V gene TRBV7-2; TRBD2 agrees at 11 bases. CDR1 is SGHTA and CDR2 is FQGNSA in the germline V gene. The V segment lost 7 bases and the J segment 2 bases; nucleotides outside the gene matches: 11. The CDR3 consists of 17 residues. This CDR3 is CASTSSLAGGHTDTQYF. The CDR3 DNA sequence: TGTGCCAGCACCTCGAGTCTAGCGGGGGGTCACACAGATACGCAGTATTTT.

This rearrangement joins TRBV9 to TRBJ2-2; 7 nucleotides match TRBD1. Looked up from germline, CDR1 is SGDLS and CDR2 is YYNGEE. CDR3 size: 15 residues. V was clipped by 4 bases and J by 2 bases; unmatched bases: 5. This CDR3 reads CASSQGQSNTGELFF. The CDR3 DNA reads TGTGCCAGCAGCCAGGGACAGTCCAACACCGGGGAGCTGTTTTTT.

This chain joins TRBV4-1 and TRBJ1-5; TRBD1 might be the D (5 bases). The V end lost 1 base, the J end lost 4 bases, and 14 bases lay between the germline ends. This CDR3 comprises 16 residues. Germline V lookup: CDR1 MGHRA, CDR2 YSYEKL. The CDR3 loop is CASSQGVGGVNQPQHF. The CDR3 region has the DNA TGCGCCAGCAGCCAAGGCGTCGGGGGGGTGAATCAGCCCCAGCATTTT.

The V and J genes are TRBV29-1 and TRBJ2-7, with D possibly matching TRBD1 (5 bases). V dropped 0 bases and J dropped 7 bases, with 13 bases sitting between them. CDR1 and CDR2 from the germline V gene are SQVTM and ANQGSEA. The CDR3 totals 13 residues. The CDR3 sequence is CSVEEGVVGEQYF. In DNA form, the CDR3 reads TGCAGCGTTGAAGAAGGGGTTGTTGGTGAGCAGTACTTC.

This chain uses TRBV11-2 with TRBJ2-5; no definite D call. Trimming cost V 0 bases and J 6 bases, with 11 bases left between them. The CDR3 length is 14 residues. Germline CDR1 SGHAT, CDR2 FQNNGV. The DNA for the CDR3 is TGTGCCAGCAGCTTAGACCCGGCTAGGAAGACCCAGTACTTC. Its protein is CASSLDPARKTQYF.

The chain carries TRBV15 and TRBJ2-1, with TRBD2 matching 9 bases. Germline trimming cut 0 bases from V and 4 bases from J; bases unmatched to any gene: 7. CDR1 is LNHNV and CDR2 is YYDKDF in the germline V gene (reference sequence). The CDR3 loop spans 17 amino acids. The CDR3 is CATSRDKGTSRYNEQFF. The CDR3 DNA sequence: TGTGCCACCAGCAGAGATAAGGGGACTAGCAGATACAATGAGCAGTTCTTC.

J is TRBJ2-7 and V is TRBV10-3; D not certain. The CDR3 totals 16 residues. CDR1 is ENHRY, CDR2 SYGVKD, per germline. Between the trimmed V and J ends, which lost 2 bases and 2 bases, there was a span of 16 bases. For the CDR3, the DNA is TGTGCCATCAGTGAGACCCCAGGCGCAGGTGCCTACGAGCAGTACTTC. Translated, it gives CAISETPGAGAYEQYF.

The CDR3 region has the DNA TGTGCCAGCAGCCCTGGCGGGGCGCGAGGCTACACCTTC. Its protein product is CASSPGGARGYTF. The rearrangement joins TRBV7-8 to TRBJ1-2, with a weak D call TRBD1 (5 bases). The CDR3 has 13 amino acids. The V and J ends lost 5 bases and 8 bases respectively, with 15 bases between them. Per the germline V gene, CDR1 is SGHVS and CDR2 is FQNEAQ.

This sequence joins TRBV27 and TRBJ2-1; TRBD1 is a possible D gene (5 bases). Trimming took off 5 bases at V and 0 bases at J, with 14 bases between the two ends. Germline loops: CDR1 MNHEY, CDR2 SMNVEV (reference sequence). CDR3 length equals 16 residues. For the CDR3, the DNA is TGTGCCAGCAGTCCCCCCGATAGGGGCTCCTACAATGAGCAGTTCTTC. It yields the protein CASSPPDRGSYNEQFF.

The genes are TRBV13 and TRBJ1-3; TRBD1 matches 11 bases. J was trimmed by 2 bases and V by 3 bases; bases with no gene match: 6. Germline loops: CDR1 PRHDT, CDR2 FYEKMQ (reference sequence). The length of the CDR3 is 17 residues. The CDR3 nucleotides read TGTGCCAGCAGCTTGGGAAAGGGACAGGGGGCTGGAAACACCATATATTTT. Protein product: CASSLGKGQGAGNTIYF.

V is TRBV11-1 and J is TRBJ2-7; TRBD1 matches 8 bases. Germline V gene sequence: CDR1 SGHAT, CDR2 FQDESV (reference sequence). Trimming cost V 5 bases and J 2 bases; bases outside gene matches: 5. The CDR3 length is 14 residues. The CDR3 coding sequence is TGTGCCAGCAGCCTCCGGACAGGGCCCTACGAGCAGTACTTC. Translated: CASSLRTGPYEQYF.

The chain employs TRBV29-1 and TRBJ2-7; tentatively, D is TRBD1 (6 bases). The V and J ends lost 6 bases and 5 bases respectively, with 14 bases between them. The CDR3 length is 12 residues. CDR1 is SQVTM and CDR2 is ANQGSEA in the germline V gene. In DNA form, the CDR3 reads TGCAGCGTCACAGGGTTAAGGGACGAGCAGTACTTC. Protein: CSVTGLRDEQYF.